One sample yielded the 20 T cell receptor beta chains listed below, sequenced in a study of T cell changes during pregnancy in multiple sclerosis. TCRdb's copy holds only in-frame clones and misses some; the assay was immunoSEQ multiplex PCR. The sample includes tens of thousands of clones, approximately 90% of them seen just once. This specimen was CD8+ T cells from peripheral blood mononuclear cells, taken in the second trimester of pregnancy. All receptors derive from a female donor with multiple sclerosis, enrolled in a pregnancy study.

The genes are TRBV5-6 and TRBJ2-3; D is possibly TRBD1 (5 bases). CDR1 is SGHDT, CDR2 YYEEEE, per germline. CDR3 size: 17 residues. V dropped 4 bases and J dropped 0 bases, with 18 bases sitting between them. CDR3 DNA sequence: TGTGCCAGCAGCCAAGTGGTCAGGGATTCTAGCACAGATACGCAGTATTTT. Protein: CASSQVVRDSSTDTQYF.

V and J are TRBV6-4 and TRBJ2-3; 14 bases map to TRBD2. V shed 6 bases, J shed 5 bases, and the junction held 4 bases outside the gene matches. The CDR3 spans 15 residues. CDR1 and CDR2 (germline): MRHNA, SNTAGT. The CDR3 sequence: CASSSTSGGGDTQYF. The DNA of the CDR3 is TGTGCCAGCAGCTCGACTAGCGGGGGGGGAGATACGCAGTATTTT.

J is TRBJ2-2 and V is TRBV6-6, with D hard to call. Trimming removed 7 bases from V and 1 base from J, with 7 bases in between. Germline V gene data show CDR1 as MNHNY and CDR2 as SVGAGI (reference sequence). The CDR3 is 13 amino acids. In DNA, the CDR3 is TGTGCCAGCAACTACATGAACACCGGGGAGCTGTTTTTT. It yields the protein CASNYMNTGELFF.

The chain couples TRBV5-8 to TRBJ2-7; 8 bases fit TRBD2. CDR1 SGHTS and CDR2 YDEGEE come from the germline V gene. This CDR3 has 16 amino acids. V lost 3 bases, J lost 3 bases, and 11 bases stayed unmatched. In DNA form, the CDR3 reads TGTGCCAGCAGCTCTCTGGCGGGGGGAATTGTCTACGAGCAGTACTTC. It specifies CASSSLAGGIVYEQYF.

The chain links TRBV19 to TRBJ2-1; a weak D match, TRBD2 (6 bases). The V gene lost 5 bases and the J gene lost 7 bases, with 12 bases spanning the gap. The germline CDR1 and CDR2 sequences are LNHDA and SQIVND (reference sequence). This CDR3 has 13 residues. The CDR3 region is CASSPSVRNEQFF. In DNA form, the CDR3 reads TGTGCCAGTAGTCCTAGCGTACGAAATGAGCAGTTCTTC.

The genes are TRBV13 and TRBJ2-4; TRBD1 might be the D (5 bases). V was shortened by 1 base and J by 9 bases, with 13 bases between the two germline ends. Germline assignment: CDR1 PRHDT and CDR2 FYEKMQ (reference sequence). This CDR3 has 14 amino acids. CDR3 DNA: TGTGCCAGCAGCTTAGAGACAGAAGAGAGCATTCAGTACTTC. Protein: CASSLETEESIQYF.

This chain uses TRBV25-1 with TRBJ1-2; 9 positions agree with TRBD1. Trimming took 4 bases from V and 0 from J; bases not matched to a gene: 6. The CDR3 spans 16 residues. The germline gives CDR1 MGHDK, CDR2 SYGVNS. Here the CDR3 DNA reads TGTGCCAGCAGTGGGACAAGACAGGGGGCTAACTATGGCTACACCTTC. This sequence encodes CASSGTRQGANYGYTF.

The gene calls are TRBV30 and TRBJ2-5; 11 bases agree with TRBD2. The germline V gene encodes CDR1 GTSNPN and CDR2 SVGIG (reference sequence). J was trimmed by 2 bases and V by 5 bases; bases with no gene match: 19. There are 19 residues in the CDR3. The DNA for the CDR3 is TGTGCCTGGCCCCGCCAGCTCTTTAGCCGACTAGCGGGGCAAGAGACCCAGTACTTC. Translating it yields CAWPRQLFSRLAGQETQYF. Full variable domain (outside the CDR3, taken from reference TRBV30 and TRBJ2-5): SQTIHQWPATLVQPVGSPLSLECTVEGTSNPNLYWYRQAAGRGLQLLFYSVGIGQISSEVPQNLSASRPQDRQFILSSKKLLLSDSGFYLCAWPRQLFSRLAGQETQYFGPGTRLLVL.

The J gene is TRBJ2-7, the V gene TRBV9; weak D call: TRBD2 (5 bases). Per germline, CDR1 SGDLS and CDR2 YYNGEE. The CDR3 loop spans 14 amino acids. The V end lost 2 bases, the J end lost 6 bases, and 15 bases lay between the germline ends. The CDR3 nucleotides are TGTGCCAGCAGCGTTGGCTCCGGGGTTCGCGAGCAGTACTTC. Its protein is CASSVGSGVREQYF.

This chain links TRBV15 with TRBJ1-5; TRBD1 might be the D (5 bases). Trimming removed 3 bases from V and 2 bases from J, with 23 bases in between. Per the germline V gene, CDR1 is LNHNV and CDR2 is YYDKDF (reference sequence). The CDR3 is 19 residues long. CDR3 sequence (DNA): TGTGCCACCAGCAGCCCGGACACCTACCCCCGCGAAGGCAATCAGCCCCAGCATTTT. Translating it yields CATSSPDTYPREGNQPQHF.

This clone was counted once. The chain uses TRBV9 and TRBJ2-6, with 10 nucleotides matching TRBD1. Germline loops: CDR1 SGDLS, CDR2 YYNGEE. This CDR3 is built from 20 residues. J gave up 2 bases and V 4 bases, and 15 bases lay outside the gene matches. The CDR3 reads CASSYPLGGTGVTGANVLTF. CDR3 bases: TGTGCCAGCAGCTATCCCCTCGGCGGGACAGGGGTTACTGGGGCCAACGTCCTGACTTTC.

CDR3 DNA sequence: TGTGCCAGCAGCCCCCTGATGGATGGGAGTACTGAAGCTTTCTTT. Residues: CASSPLMDGSTEAFF. The chain carries TRBV14 and TRBJ1-1; D is uncertain. CDR1 SGHDN and CDR2 FVKESK come from the germline V gene. CDR3 length equals 15 residues. Trimming removed 4 bases at V and 5 bases at J, with 17 bases between.

This clone was observed a handful of times. The chain recombines TRBV14 with TRBJ1-3; no reliable D call. Germline V gene sequence: CDR1 SGHDN, CDR2 FVKESK. The CDR3 spans 15 residues. The germline V and J ends were trimmed by 2 bases and 0 bases, with 8 bases remaining between them. The CDR3 protein is CASSQSVISGNTIYF. CDR3 DNA sequence: TGTGCCAGCAGCCAATCAGTGATCTCTGGAAACACCATATATTTT.

This rearrangement joins TRBV7-9 to TRBJ1-6; 7 bases line up with TRBD1. CDR1 SEHNR and CDR2 FQNEAQ come from the germline V gene (reference sequence). J lost 9 bases, V lost 5 bases, and 10 bases had no gene match. The CDR3 sequence is 15 residues long. This CDR3 reads CASSAEGAPGSPLHF. The CDR3 bases are TGTGCCAGCAGCGCCGAGGGGGCTCCGGGTTCACCCCTCCACTTT.

This chain links TRBV29-1 with TRBJ1-1, with no clear D. There are 14 residues in the CDR3. Germline CDR1 SQVTM, CDR2 ANQGSEA. The germline V and J ends were trimmed by 6 bases and 1 base, with 15 bases remaining between them. CDR3 sequence reads: CSVISPGWNTEAFF. CDR3 nucleotides: TGCAGCGTCATTTCCCCGGGGTGGAACACTGAAGCTTTCTTT.

In its sample, this clone was seen once. CDR3 in amino acids: CASSEIGQGSGNTIYF. CDR3 nucleotides: TGTGCCAGCAGTGAAATAGGACAGGGCTCTGGAAACACCATATATTTT. The chain joins TRBV2 to TRBJ1-3; 8 bases map to TRBD1. The CDR3 runs 16 residues. The V gene end was trimmed by 2 bases and the J gene end by 0 bases; junction bases not matched to a gene: 3. Germline CDR1 and CDR2: SNHLY and FYNNEI.

The CDR3 region is CASSAQGVPGNTIYF. The DNA of the CDR3 is TGTGCCAGCAGTGCACAGGGGGTGCCTGGAAACACCATATATTTT. The chain has TRBV6-5 and TRBJ1-3; the match to TRBD1 covers 8 bases. CDR1 and CDR2 (germline): MNHEY, SVGAGI. The CDR3 is 15 amino acids. V shed 5 bases, J shed 2 bases, and the junction held 5 bases outside the gene matches.

DNA for the CDR3: TGTGCCACCAGTAAAGGGGCGGACTATGGCTACACCTTC. It yields the protein CATSKGADYGYTF. The chain carries TRBV15 and TRBJ1-2, with D perhaps TRBD1 (5 bases). Trimming shortened V by 6 bases and J by 3 bases, and 11 bases separated the two germline ends. The CDR3 is 13 residues long. The germline V gene has CDR1 LNHNV and CDR2 YYDKDF (reference sequence).

In DNA form, the CDR3 reads TGTGCCAGCACCCCTACTCCGGGGTACGAGCAGTACTTC. Translated: CASTPTPGYEQYF. This sequence joins TRBV27 and TRBJ2-7; D might be TRBD2 (5 bases). CDR3 length: 13 residues. Germline V CDR1 and CDR2: MNHEY, SMNVEV (reference sequence). Trimming stripped 7 bases from V and 4 bases from J, with 14 bases between.

The chain recombines TRBV23-1 with TRBJ2-2; no clear D. TRBV23-1 is assigned to the ORF class and has an uncertain function. There are 16 residues in the CDR3. V dropped 0 bases and J dropped 3 bases, with 11 bases sitting between them. For the CDR3, the DNA is TGCGCCAGCAGTCAATCGAGGCAGAACTACACCGGGGAGCTGTTTTTT. Its protein product is CASSQSRQNYTGELFF.